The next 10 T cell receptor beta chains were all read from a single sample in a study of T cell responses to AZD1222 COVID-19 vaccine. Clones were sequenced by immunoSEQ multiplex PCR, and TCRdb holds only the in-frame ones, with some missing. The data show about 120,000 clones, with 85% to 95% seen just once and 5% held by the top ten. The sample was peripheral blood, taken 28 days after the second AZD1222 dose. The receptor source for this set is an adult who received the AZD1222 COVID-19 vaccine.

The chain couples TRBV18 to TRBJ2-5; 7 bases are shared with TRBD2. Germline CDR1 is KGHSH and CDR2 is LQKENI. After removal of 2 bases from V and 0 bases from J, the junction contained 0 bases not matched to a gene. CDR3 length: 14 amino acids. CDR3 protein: CASSPGGDQETQYF. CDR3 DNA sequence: TGTGCCAGCTCACCAGGGGGGGACCAAGAGACCCAGTACTTC.

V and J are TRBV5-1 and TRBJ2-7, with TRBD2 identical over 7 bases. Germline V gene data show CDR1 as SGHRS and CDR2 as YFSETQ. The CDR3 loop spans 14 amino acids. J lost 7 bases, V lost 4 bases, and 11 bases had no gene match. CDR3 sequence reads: CASSPSGEGREQYF. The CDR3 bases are TGCGCCAGCAGCCCCTCCGGGGAGGGGCGGGAGCAGTACTTC.

The DNA for the CDR3 is TGTGCCATCAGTGCGGGACCGGGACAGGGTATTGATGGCTACACCTTC. Translated: CAISAGPGQGIDGYTF. The rearrangement links TRBV10-3 to TRBJ1-2, with 9 bases identical to TRBD1. The CDR3 is 16 residues long. V lost 4 bases to trimming and J lost 6 bases; unmatched junction nucleotides: 12. Germline V gene lookup returns CDR1 ENHRY and CDR2 SYGVKD.

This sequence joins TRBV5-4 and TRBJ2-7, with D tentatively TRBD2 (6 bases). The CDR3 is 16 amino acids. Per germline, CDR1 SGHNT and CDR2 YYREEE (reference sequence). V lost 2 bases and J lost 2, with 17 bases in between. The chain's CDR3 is CASSFRMGSGTYEQYF. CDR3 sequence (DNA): TGTGCCAGCAGCTTTAGAATGGGTAGCGGTACCTACGAGCAGTACTTC.

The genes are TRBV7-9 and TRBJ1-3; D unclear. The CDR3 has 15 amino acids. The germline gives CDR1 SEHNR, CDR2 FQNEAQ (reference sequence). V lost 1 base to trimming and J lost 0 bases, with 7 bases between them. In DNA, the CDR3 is TGTGCCAGCAGCTTAGTTCTGAGCTCTGGAAACACCATATATTTT. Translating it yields CASSLVLSSGNTIYF.

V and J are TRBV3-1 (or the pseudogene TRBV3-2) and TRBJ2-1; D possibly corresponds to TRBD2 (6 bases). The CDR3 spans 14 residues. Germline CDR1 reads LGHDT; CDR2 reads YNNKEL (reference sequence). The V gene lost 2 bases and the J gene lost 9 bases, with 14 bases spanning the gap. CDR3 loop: CASSQLEGGGEQFF. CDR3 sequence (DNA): TGTGCCAGCAGCCAACTGGAGGGAGGAGGTGAGCAGTTCTTC.

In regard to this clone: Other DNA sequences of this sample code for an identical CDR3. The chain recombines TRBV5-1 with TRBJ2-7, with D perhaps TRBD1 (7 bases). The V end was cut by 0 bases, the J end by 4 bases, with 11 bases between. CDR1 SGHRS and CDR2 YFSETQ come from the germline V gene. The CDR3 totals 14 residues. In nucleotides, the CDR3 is TGCGCCAGCAGCTTGGACAGGGGACTGTACGAGCAGTACTTC. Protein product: CASSLDRGLYEQYF.

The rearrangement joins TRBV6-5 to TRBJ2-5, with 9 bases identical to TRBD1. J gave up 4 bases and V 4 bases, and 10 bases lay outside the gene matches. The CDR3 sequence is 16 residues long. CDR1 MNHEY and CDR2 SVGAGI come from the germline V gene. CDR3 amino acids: CASSSPTTGGLETQYF. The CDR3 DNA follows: TGTGCCAGCAGTTCCCCCACCACAGGGGGCTTAGAGACCCAGTACTTC.

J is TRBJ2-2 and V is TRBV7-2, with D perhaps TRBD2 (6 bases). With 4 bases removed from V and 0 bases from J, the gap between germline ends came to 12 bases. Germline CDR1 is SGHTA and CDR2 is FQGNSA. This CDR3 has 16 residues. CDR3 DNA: TGTGCCAGCAGCTCATCTGGCGGGGCGAACACCGGGGAGCTGTTTTTT. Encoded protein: CASSSSGGANTGELFF.

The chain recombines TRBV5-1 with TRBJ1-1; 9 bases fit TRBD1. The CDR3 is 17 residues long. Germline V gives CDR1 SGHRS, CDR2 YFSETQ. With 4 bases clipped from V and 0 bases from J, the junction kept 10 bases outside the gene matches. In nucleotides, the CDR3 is TGCGCCAGCAGCGGACCGGGACAGGGTAGGATGAACACTGAAGCTTTCTTT. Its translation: CASSGPGQGRMNTEAFF.